The source of this TCR beta chain is a study of spatial heterogeneity in lung cancer. Study-level information: Raw-read counts averaged over ten per unique TCR and UMI combination.

Germline V gene lookup returns CDR1 SGHRS and CDR2 YFSETQ. Between the trimmed V and J ends, which lost 4 bases and 2 bases, there was a span of 17 bases. CDR3 length equals 16 residues. Described time point: sample taken at primary tumor resection. No cells were sorted before sequencing. The whole RNA sequenced was extracted from tumor, nontumor lung or frozen PBMC. MiXCR, applied by TCRdb to the 5' RACE reads, yields one record per CDR3 protein. This table holds about 95,000 distinct CDR3 sequences, roughly 9.5% found once. The chain links TRBV5-1 to TRBJ2-3, with D hard to call. This TCR derives from a male donor with early-stage non-small cell lung cancer. The source material was PBMCs, sampled at surgery. CDR3 bases: TGCGCCAGCAGCCTCCAGGCAACTCCTTCCACAGATACGCAGTATTTT. The encoded protein is CASSLQATPSTDTQYF.